This T cell receptor beta chain was recorded in a study of PD-1 blockade in mismatch repair-deficient tumors. This clone was seen more than once but under ten times. Assay used: immunoSEQ multiplex PCR; TCRdb lists only in-frame clones, some missing. Of some 97,000 clones in the sample, approximately 80% were seen once. This CDR3 has 16 residues. Germline lookup yields CDR1 SNHLY and CDR2 FYNNEI. V lost 2 bases and J 6 bases, leaving 19 bases between the germline ends. The receptor comes from an adult with mismatch repair-deficient cancer. This chain links TRBV2 with TRBJ1-2, with no clear D. The specimen was peripheral blood, collected roughly 35 weeks after starting pembrolizumab. Here the CDR3 reads CASSESGTGMRDGYTF. The CDR3 nucleotides are TGTGCCAGCAGTGAAAGCGGCACGGGGATGCGGGATGGCTACACCTTC.